This is a list of T cell receptor beta chains from one sample in a study of beta chain features in type 1 diabetes. TCRdb's copy holds only in-frame clones and misses some; the assay was immunoSEQ multiplex PCR. This table holds 600,000 to 700,000 clones, over 10% found once. The sample comprised naive CD4+ T cells from blood. These receptor sequences come from a man aged 30-40 years with type 1 diabetes. Both conserved end residues are part of each CDR3. The D gene is left open where the match is weak. Some rows mark clone size as missing; the rest say once, few, many or name a class of expanded clone.

d_gene	abundance	v_gene	j_gene	len	CDR3nt	CDR3aa
-	few	TRBV4-3	TRBJ2-3	17	TGCGCCAGCAGCCAAGCGAGCCAGCTAGGCGCAACAGATACGCAGTATTTT	CASSQASQLGATDTQYF
TRBD1	few	TRBV2	TRBJ1-2	14	TGTGCCAGAAAGCCGGGACAGGGGGCGGATGGCTACACCTTC	CARKPGQGADGYTF
-	-	TRBV11-2	TRBJ2-2	15	TGTGCCAGCAGCCTAGTCCAGGGGTACACCGGGGAGCTGTTTTTT	CASSLVQGYTGELFF
TRBD1	few	TRBV7-9	TRBJ2-7	13	TGTGCCAGCCCCCGGGACAGGGGCTACGAGCAGTACTTC	CASPRDRGYEQYF
-	few	TRBV28	TRBJ2-1	12	TGTGCCAGCAGCCCCCAGAGGAATGAGCAGTTCTTC	CASSPQRNEQFF
TRBD1	-	TRBV7-2	TRBJ1-5	15	TGTGCCAGCAGTTCGGGGGACAGGGTCCCTCAGCCCCAGCATTTT	CASSSGDRVPQPQHF
-	-	TRBV6-6	TRBJ2-3	14	TGTGCCAGCAGTTTCCTACAGGGAACAGATACGCAGTATTTT	CASSFLQGTDTQYF
-	-	TRBV2	TRBJ2-7	12	TGTGCCAGCAGTGTTGGACTCTACGAGCAGTACTTC	CASSVGLYEQYF
-	few	TRBV18	TRBJ1-4	13	TGTGCCAGCTCACCCACTTCGAATGAAAAACTGTTTTTT	CASSPTSNEKLFF
TRBD1	-	TRBV2	TRBJ1-2	14	TGTGCCAGCAGTTTCCAGGGGGCCAGCTATGGCTACACCTTC	CASSFQGASYGYTF
TRBD2	few	TRBV10-3	TRBJ2-5	16	TGTGCCATCAGTGAGTTGGTAGCGGGGGGCCAAGAGACCCAGTACTTC	CAISELVAGGQETQYF
TRBD2	few	TRBV9	TRBJ2-3	18	TGTGCCAGCAGCGTCTTAGATAGCGGGGGTCGGCGCACAGATACGCAGTATTTT	CASSVLDSGGRRTDTQYF
TRBD1	-	TRBV2	TRBJ1-4	15	TGTGCCAGCAGTCTGTTAGGGACAGGACTCGAAAAACTGTTTTTT	CASSLLGTGLEKLFF
-	-	TRBV9	TRBJ1-2	13	TGTGCCAGCAGCCCCAAACAGGGAATTGGCTACACCTTC	CASSPKQGIGYTF
TRBD2	-	TRBV29-1	TRBJ2-1	14	TGCAGCGTTGACACTAGCGGGGGGGCGGGAGAGCAGTTCTTC	CSVDTSGGAGEQFF
-	few	TRBV19	TRBJ2-3	13	TGTGCCAGTAGTCCCCGACATCGGGATACGCAGTATTTT	CASSPRHRDTQYF
TRBD1	few	TRBV9	TRBJ1-2	14	TGTGCCAGCGGTCCGGGACAGGGGTTTTATGGCTACACCTTC	CASGPGQGFYGYTF
-	-	TRBV4-2	TRBJ1-2	15	TGTGCCAGCAGCCAACGGACAGATTCCTACTATGGCTACACCTTC	CASSQRTDSYYGYTF
TRBD1	few	TRBV29-1	TRBJ2-5	14	TGCAGCGTTGAAAGGGGACAGGGGGCTGAGACCCAGTACTTC	CSVERGQGAETQYF
-	-	TRBV5-1	TRBJ2-1	12	TGCGCCAGCAGCCGAAGTGTTGGCGAGCAGTTCTTC	CASSRSVGEQFF